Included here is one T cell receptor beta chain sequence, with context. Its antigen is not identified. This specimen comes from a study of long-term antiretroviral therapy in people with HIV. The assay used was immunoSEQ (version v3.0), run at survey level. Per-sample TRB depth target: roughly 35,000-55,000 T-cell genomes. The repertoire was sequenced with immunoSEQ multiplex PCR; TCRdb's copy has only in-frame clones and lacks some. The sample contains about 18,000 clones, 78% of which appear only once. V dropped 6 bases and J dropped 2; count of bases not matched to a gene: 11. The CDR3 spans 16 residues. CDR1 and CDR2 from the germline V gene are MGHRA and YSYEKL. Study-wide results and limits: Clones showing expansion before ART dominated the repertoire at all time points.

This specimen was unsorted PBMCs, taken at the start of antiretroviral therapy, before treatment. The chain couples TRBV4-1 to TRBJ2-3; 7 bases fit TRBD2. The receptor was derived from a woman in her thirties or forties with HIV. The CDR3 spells CASSTTAGQFTDTQYF. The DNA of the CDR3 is TGCGCCAGCAGTACAACAGCGGGGCAGTTCACAGATACGCAGTATTTT.